This TCR beta chain was sequenced during a study of spatial heterogeneity in lung cancer. General observations from the study: Mutation tallies in tumors tracked expanded intratumoral alpha and beta TCR counts.

Each CDR3 protein is one row after TCRdb ran MiXCR on the 5' RACE reads. The repertoire holds over 2,500 distinct CDR3 sequences, under 3.5% seen once, with 15% to 20% in the top ten. By share, this clonotype counts as medium-sized. Antigen: not known. Germline loops: CDR1 SGHDT, CDR2 YYEEEE. CDR3 length equals 15 residues. Germline trimming cut 4 bases from V and 13 bases from J; bases unmatched to any gene: 18. Sample time point: sample taken at primary tumor resection. The 55 to 90 donors had untreated early-stage non-small cell lung cancer. Whole RNA from tumor, nontumor lung or frozen PBMC was sequenced unsorted.

This TCR derives from a male donor with early-stage non-small cell lung cancer. Source: lung tumor tissue, taken at surgery. The chain combines TRBV5-6 with TRBJ1-2; 8 bases line up with TRBD1. CDR3 residues: CASSVLSGYRGSPTF. For the CDR3, the DNA is TGTGCCAGCAGCGTCTTATCAGGATACAGGGGGTCCCCCACCTTC.